This record concerns one TCR beta chain sequence. Antigen unknown. The sample comes from a study of post-analysis software for immune sequencing data. Study-wide background: Patients had relapsing-remitting, secondary progressive or progressive-relapsing multiple sclerosis; some lacked subtype. Study findings and constraints: Comparison of patients with controls showed about 5 TRBV segments more frequent in patients, TRBV5-6, TRBV5-1 and TRBV20-1 among them. Analysis by F measure revealed that same-batch samples clustered strongly together. Controls showed significantly higher normalized Chao1 diversity than did multiple sclerosis patients.

Trimming removed 5 bases at V and 4 bases at J, with 15 bases between. The germline gives CDR1 DFQATT, CDR2 SNEGSKA (reference sequence). The CDR3 extends over 14 amino acids. Unique molecular identifiers were built into the TCR beta cDNA libraries. The T cell input of 1 to 10 million gave approximately 460,000 cDNA molecules. TCRdb fed the PCR reads into MiXCR, producing one record per CDR3 protein. The repertoire has about 540,000 distinct CDR3 sequences, 34% of them found once; the top ten carry around 5.9%. This sequence originates from a girl aged 2-17 years with multiple sclerosis. The chain has TRBV20-1 and TRBJ2-1; D perhaps matches TRBD2 (6 bases). Sequencing was performed on blood. The CDR3 nucleotides are TGCAGTGCTTCCCCGGGGGTGGGTTACAATGAGCAGTTCTTC. Its translation is CSASPGVGYNEQFF.